These 30 T cell receptor beta chains were sequenced from one sample in a study of CD8+ T cells in alopecia areata. RNA extraction was followed by reverse transcription into cDNA, which acted as the sequencing template. Produced via immunoSEQ multiplex PCR; TCRdb's table is partial and in-frame only. The data contain approximately 150,000 clones, roughly 50% of them seen just once; the ten biggest clones take up around 5%. The sample taken for sequencing was CD4+ T cells sorted from blood. All receptors derive from a human donor in good health.

The count of this clone is one. The rearrangement uses TRBV25-1 and TRBJ2-1; 7 positions agree with TRBD2. CDR1 MGHDK and CDR2 SYGVNS come from the germline V gene. The CDR3 spans 15 residues. V lost 1 base and J lost 9; bases outside the gene matches: 9. The CDR3 spells CASSESGGTTAEQFF. The CDR3 region has the DNA TGTGCCAGCAGTGAATCCGGTGGGACTACGGCTGAGCAGTTCTTC.

This clone was observed a few times. The V gene is TRBV29-1, the J gene TRBJ2-5, with D perhaps matching TRBD1 (6 bases). Germline lookup yields CDR1 SQVTM and CDR2 ANQGSEA. Trimming shortened V by 0 bases and J by 2 bases, and 10 bases separated the two germline ends. This CDR3 has 14 amino acids. CDR3 in amino acids: CSVEDPDRQETQYF. The CDR3 DNA is TGCAGCGTTGAAGACCCGGACAGACAAGAGACCCAGTACTTC.

The rearrangement links TRBV5-6 to TRBJ1-5, with D unresolved. CDR3 length: 12 amino acids. With 3 bases removed from V and 5 bases from J, the gap between germline ends came to 6 bases. The V gene's germline CDR1 is SGHDT and CDR2 YYEEEE. The CDR3 sequence: CASSYLHQPQHF. The CDR3 bases are TGTGCCAGCAGCTACCTGCATCAGCCCCAGCATTTT.

V gene TRBV30 combines with J gene TRBJ1-3; no reliable D call. V was cut by 0 bases and J by 4 bases, with 16 bases left in between. Germline V gives CDR1 GTSNPN, CDR2 SVGIG (reference sequence). The CDR3 consists of 16 residues. The CDR3 loop reads CAWSVGSPTGGNTIYF. The CDR3 DNA follows: TGTGCCTGGAGTGTAGGGTCACCGACCGGCGGAAACACCATATATTTT.

The chain couples TRBV29-1 to TRBJ1-2; 8 bases match TRBD1. The junction had 7 bases not matched to a gene; V was cut back by 4 bases and J by 6 bases. The CDR3 covers 13 residues. Germline V gives CDR1 SQVTM, CDR2 ANQGSEA. The CDR3 DNA sequence: TGCAGCGTTGGGGGCAGGGGGCTCGATGGCTACACCTTC. Its protein is CSVGGRGLDGYTF.

This clone was counted at least ten times. V and J are TRBV18 and TRBJ2-4; D gene unclear. Germline V gene sequence: CDR1 KGHSH, CDR2 LQKENI. V dropped 3 bases and J dropped 8 bases, with 8 bases sitting between them. The CDR3 length is 12 residues. Here the CDR3 reads CASSPSADIQYF. DNA for the CDR3: TGTGCCAGCTCACCCAGCGCGGACATTCAGTACTTC.

V usage is TRBV27 and J usage is TRBJ1-5; D gene uncertain. The length of the CDR3 is 12 residues. CDR1 is MNHEY, CDR2 SMNVEV, per germline (reference sequence). The ends were cut back, 8 bases at V and 5 bases at J, with 10 bases in the middle. This CDR3 is CASGTRDQPQHF. For the CDR3, the DNA is TGTGCCAGCGGAACGCGTGATCAGCCCCAGCATTTT.

The V call is TRBV5-1, the J call TRBJ2-5; D may be TRBD2 (5 bases). In germline, CDR1 is SGHRS, CDR2 YFSETQ. The CDR3 consists of 15 residues. V was cut by 0 bases and J by 5 bases, with 14 bases left in between. For the CDR3, the DNA is TGCGCCAGCAGCTTGGTAGCGAACTTCAGGGAGACCCAGTACTTC. The encoded protein is CASSLVANFRETQYF.

The chain is built from TRBV4-2 and TRBJ2-1, with D perhaps matching TRBD2 (5 bases). The germline V and J ends were trimmed by 0 bases and 0 bases, with 6 bases remaining between them. The germline V gene encodes CDR1 LGHNA and CDR2 YNFKEQ. There are 15 residues in the CDR3. DNA for the CDR3: TGTGCCAGCAGCCAAGACGGGAACTCCTACAATGAGCAGTTCTTC. This sequence encodes CASSQDGNSYNEQFF.

This chain links TRBV14 with TRBJ2-7; D uncertain. The CDR3 has 13 amino acids. Trimming took off 0 bases at V and 4 bases at J, with 7 bases between the two ends. CDR1 and CDR2 (germline): SGHDN, FVKESK. CDR3 loop: CASSQDWRYEQYF. Here the CDR3 DNA reads TGTGCCAGCAGCCAAGATTGGCGGTACGAGCAGTACTTC.

This clone was detected once. The genes are TRBV27 and TRBJ2-3, with TRBD1 matching over 7 bases. Trimming removed 5 bases from V and 0 bases from J; junction bases left unmatched: 5. Per the germline V gene, CDR1 is MNHEY and CDR2 is SMNVEV (reference sequence). The CDR3 covers 15 residues. The CDR3 is CASSPGTASTDTQYF. CDR3 in DNA: TGTGCCAGCAGTCCCGGGACAGCTAGCACAGATACGCAGTATTTT.

The J gene is TRBJ2-7, the V gene TRBV7-2, with D unclear. The length of the CDR3 is 14 residues. Trimming shortened V by 5 bases and J by 6 bases, and 17 bases separated the two germline ends. The germline CDR1 and CDR2 sequences are SGHTA and FQGNSA. CDR3 in DNA: TGTGCCAGCAGCCAATTAGGACGGCGCGCCGAGCAGTACTTC. It encodes CASSQLGRRAEQYF.

The J gene is TRBJ1-2, the V gene TRBV15, with D maybe TRBD1 (5 bases). Germline CDR1 is LNHNV and CDR2 is YYDKDF (reference sequence). The CDR3 consists of 14 residues. Trimming took 5 bases from V and 7 from J, leaving 17 bases between them. The CDR3 DNA sequence: TGTGCCACCAGCCCCCGCTTTCAGGGAGTTGGCTACACCTTC. This codes for CATSPRFQGVGYTF.

CDR3 bases: TGTGCCAGCAGCAGGACAAATAGCAATCAGCCCCAGCATTTT. Its protein is CASSRTNSNQPQHF. The rearrangement joins TRBV7-6 to TRBJ1-5; a possible D gene is TRBD1 (5 bases). V lost 5 bases and J lost 0, with 8 bases in between. The CDR3 has 14 residues. The V gene's germline CDR1 is SGHVS and CDR2 FNYEAQ.

This sequence joins TRBV30 and TRBJ2-5; D is undetermined. Trimming cost V 2 bases and J 2 bases, with 9 bases left between them. In germline, CDR1 is GTSNPN, CDR2 SVGIG (reference sequence). The CDR3 is 13 residues long. CDR3 bases: TGTGCCTGGAGTAGTCAGAATCAAGAGACCCAGTACTTC. This encodes CAWSSQNQETQYF.

V gene TRBV4-1 combines with J gene TRBJ2-7; a possible D gene is TRBD1 (5 bases). The V end was cut by 4 bases, the J end by 3 bases, with 13 bases between. The CDR3 is 14 residues long. Germline V CDR1 and CDR2: MGHRA, YSYEKL. The CDR3 nucleotides read TGCGCCAGCAGCCCCAAGCTCCAGGGCTACGAGCAGTACTTC. Translating it yields CASSPKLQGYEQYF.

The genes are TRBV9 and TRBJ1-5; D may be TRBD1 (5 bases). Trimming stripped 2 bases from V and 0 bases from J, with 9 bases between. Germline V gives CDR1 SGDLS, CDR2 YYNGEE. This CDR3 is built from 15 residues. In nucleotides, the CDR3 is TGTGCCAGCAGCGTTTCAGGGAGTAGCAATCAGCCCCAGCATTTT. Its protein is CASSVSGSSNQPQHF.

The V and J genes are TRBV30 and TRBJ2-3; D remains unclear. In germline, CDR1 is GTSNPN, CDR2 SVGIG (reference sequence). Deletions cut 1 base from V and 9 bases from J, with 11 bases between. There are 12 residues in the CDR3. The chain's CDR3 is CAWSGGSPTQYF. In DNA form, the CDR3 reads TGTGCCTGGAGTGGCGGCTCCCCAACGCAGTATTTT.

The V call is TRBV7-8, the J call TRBJ2-7; 7 nucleotides match TRBD1. Germline trimming cut 5 bases from V and 0 bases from J; bases unmatched to any gene: 10. The germline gives CDR1 SGHVS, CDR2 FQNEAQ. The CDR3 is 16 residues long. The CDR3 DNA sequence: TGTGCCAGCAGCGTCCGCAGCAGGGGGATCTCCTACGAGCAGTACTTC. Protein: CASSVRSRGISYEQYF.

This clone was seen only a few times. V gene TRBV10-3 combines with J gene TRBJ2-3; D is unresolved. Trimming pared 4 bases from V and 5 bases from J, leaving 10 bases between. CDR3 length equals 13 residues. CDR1 is ENHRY and CDR2 is SYGVKD in the germline V gene. This chain's CDR3 is CAISGGLGDTQYF. In DNA, the CDR3 is TGTGCCATCAGTGGGGGTTTGGGAGATACGCAGTATTTT.

This clone was detected a few times. The V gene is TRBV7-9, the J gene TRBJ1-4; 7 nucleotides line up with TRBD1. The CDR3 consists of 16 residues. J was trimmed by 0 bases and V by 5 bases; bases with no gene match: 6. The germline V gene encodes CDR1 SEHNR and CDR2 FQNEAQ (reference sequence). The CDR3 region has the DNA TGTGCCAGCAGCCACAGGGGAAGAGCAACTAATGAAAAACTGTTTTTT. It codes for CASSHRGRATNEKLFF.

This rearrangement joins TRBV7-2 to TRBJ1-4, with D perhaps TRBD1 (5 bases). From germline, CDR1 is SGHTA and CDR2 FQGNSA. Trimming removed 5 bases at V and 1 base at J, with 5 bases between. The CDR3 length is 13 residues. CDR3: CASSGGTNEKLFF. The CDR3 nucleotides are TGTGCCAGCAGCGGGGGAACTAATGAAAAACTGTTTTTT. The variable domain in full, with the rest retrieved from reference TRBV7-2 and TRBJ1-4, is GAGVSQSPSNKVTEKGKDVELRCDPISGHTALYWYRQSLGQGLEFLIYFQGNSAPDKSGLPSDRFSAERTGGSVSTLTIQRTQQEDSAVYLCASSGGTNEKLFFGSGTQLSVL.

The gene calls are TRBV9 and TRBJ1-2; D perhaps matches TRBD1 (5 bases). Looked up from germline, CDR1 is SGDLS and CDR2 is YYNGEE. V was trimmed by 0 bases and J by 2 bases, leaving 8 bases between them. The CDR3 totals 14 residues. The CDR3: CASSVDWGNYGYTF. In nucleotides, the CDR3 is TGTGCCAGCAGCGTAGACTGGGGGAACTATGGCTACACCTTC.

J is TRBJ2-3 and V is TRBV30; D possibly matches TRBD1 or TRBD2 (7 bases each). Germline V gene sequence: CDR1 GTSNPN, CDR2 SVGIG (reference sequence). The V gene lost 2 bases and the J gene lost 4 bases, with 16 bases spanning the gap. The CDR3 spans 15 residues. The CDR3 DNA is TGTGCCTGGAGTACAGACAGGGAGGGTGCAGATACGCAGTATTTT. It translates to CAWSTDREGADTQYF.

This clone has only a few counts. This chain uses TRBV25-1 with TRBJ2-3; D tentatively reads TRBD1 or TRBD2 (5 bases each). The V end lost 5 bases, the J end lost 9 bases, and 15 bases lay between the germline ends. The CDR3 loop spans 13 amino acids. Germline V gives CDR1 MGHDK, CDR2 SYGVNS. The CDR3 reads CASSPLGDATQYF. The DNA for the CDR3 is TGTGCCAGCAGTCCCCTGGGGGATGCGACGCAGTATTTT.

The genes are TRBV14 and TRBJ2-2, with 8 nucleotides matching TRBD1. Germline trimming cut 3 bases from V and 4 bases from J; bases unmatched to any gene: 4. This CDR3 spans 15 amino acids. Germline V gives CDR1 SGHDN, CDR2 FVKESK. In nucleotides, the CDR3 is TGTGCCAGCAGCCAGCAGGGGGCGGGCACCGGGGAGCTGTTTTTT. Translated: CASSQQGAGTGELFF.

The CDR3 sequence: CASSIRDGKYEQYF. In DNA, the CDR3 is TGTGCCAGCAGCATCCGGGACGGGAAGTACGAGCAGTACTTC. The genes are TRBV28 and TRBJ2-7; D tentatively reads TRBD1 or TRBD2 (5 bases each). Trimming removed 6 bases from V and 4 bases from J, with 16 bases in between. The CDR3 contains 14 residues. Germline V gives CDR1 MDHEN, CDR2 SYDVKM.

J is TRBJ1-2 and V is TRBV4-2, with TRBD1 matching over 7 bases. Germline V lookup: CDR1 LGHNA, CDR2 YNFKEQ. Trimming at V came to 1 base and at J to 6 bases, leaving 2 bases not matched to a gene. The CDR3 runs 13 residues. As DNA, the CDR3 is TGTGCCAGCAGCCAAGGAGGGACAGATGGCTACACCTTC. The encoded protein is CASSQGGTDGYTF.

This clone has a handful of counts. This chain connects TRBV27 to TRBJ2-5, with 10 bases aligning to TRBD1. Germline values: CDR1 MNHEY, CDR2 SMNVEV (reference sequence). CDR3 length: 21 amino acids. Germline trimming cut 5 bases from V and 0 bases from J; bases unmatched to any gene: 21. The CDR3 sequence is CASSPEGTGDYRDNHQETQYF. The CDR3 DNA reads as TGTGCCAGCAGTCCAGAGGGGACAGGGGATTACCGGGACAACCACCAAGAGACCCAGTACTTC.

The chain couples TRBV19 to TRBJ2-3, with D possibly TRBD2 on 6 matching bases. Germline CDR1 reads LNHDA; CDR2 reads SQIVND (reference sequence). V was trimmed by 5 bases and J by 5 bases, leaving 11 bases between them. This CDR3 region has 13 residues. The CDR3 coding sequence is TGTGCCAGTAGTTGGAGGCGGGAAGATACGCAGTATTTT. Encoded protein: CASSWRREDTQYF.